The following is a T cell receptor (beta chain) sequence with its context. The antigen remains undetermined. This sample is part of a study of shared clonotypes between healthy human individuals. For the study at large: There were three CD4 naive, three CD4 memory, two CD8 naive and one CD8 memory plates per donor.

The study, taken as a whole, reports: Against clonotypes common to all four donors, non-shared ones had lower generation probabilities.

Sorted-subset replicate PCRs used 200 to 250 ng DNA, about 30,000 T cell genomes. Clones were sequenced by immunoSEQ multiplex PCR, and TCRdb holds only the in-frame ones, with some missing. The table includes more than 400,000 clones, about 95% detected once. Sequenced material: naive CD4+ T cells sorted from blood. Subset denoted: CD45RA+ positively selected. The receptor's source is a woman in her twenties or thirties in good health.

The CDR3 DNA follows: TGTGCCAGCAGCTTAGGACTAGCGGGGGATACGCAGTATTTT. Translating it yields CASSLGLAGDTQYF. The chain combines TRBV7-7 with TRBJ2-3; 11 bases are a match to TRBD2. From germline, CDR1 is SSHAT and CDR2 FNYEAQ (reference sequence). With 1 base clipped from V and 6 bases from J, the junction kept 0 bases outside the gene matches. CDR3 length: 14 amino acids.